This T cell receptor beta chain was found in a study of response to subunit inactivated influenza vaccine. Regarding the study as a whole: The authors offered the suggestion that each seasonal influenza vaccination recruits few new T cells.

TCRdb reanalysed the RT-PCR reads using MiXCR and keeps one entry per CDR3 protein. The data contain more than 700,000 distinct CDR3 sequences, over 20% of them singletons. This clonotype has only a few counts. Antigen: not known. Germline CDR1 is KGHSH and CDR2 is LQKENI. The ends lost 2 bases at V and 3 bases at J; junction bases unmatched: 9. The CDR3 loop spans 17 amino acids. This chain links TRBV18 with TRBJ2-1, with TRBD2 matching 8 bases. The clonotype comes from a man in his fifties or sixties who received an inactivated influenza vaccine. The sample was PBMCs from blood, taken 5 days after vaccination. The CDR3 sequence: CASSPDLAGTIYNEQFF. DNA for the CDR3: TGTGCCAGCTCACCAGACCTAGCGGGTACCATCTACAATGAGCAGTTCTTC.